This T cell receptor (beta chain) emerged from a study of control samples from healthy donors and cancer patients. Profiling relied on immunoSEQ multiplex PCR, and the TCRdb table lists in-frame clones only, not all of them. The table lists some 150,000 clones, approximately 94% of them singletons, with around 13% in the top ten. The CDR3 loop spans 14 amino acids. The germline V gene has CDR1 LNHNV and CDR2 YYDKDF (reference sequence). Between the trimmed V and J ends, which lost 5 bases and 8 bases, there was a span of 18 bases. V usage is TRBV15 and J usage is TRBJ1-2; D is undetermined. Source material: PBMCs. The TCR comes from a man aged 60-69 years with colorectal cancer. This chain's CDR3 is CATSPDWEDGGYTF. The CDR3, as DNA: TGTGCCACCAGCCCAGATTGGGAGGACGGAGGCTACACCTTC.